The rows below give T cell receptor beta chains drawn from one sample of a study of cytomegalovirus exposure and HLA in healthy donors. Assay used: immunoSEQ multiplex PCR; TCRdb lists only in-frame clones, some missing. The listing records 95,000 to 150,000 clones. Sequencing was carried out using PBMCs. The receptors come from a man aged 18 to 30 in good health and CMV-seronegative. Both conserved end residues are part of each CDR3. Each record gives: J gene, V gene, D gene, CDR3 DNA, CDR3 protein. The D gene is left open where the match is weak.

J: TRBJ2-1; V: TRBV28; D: TRBD2; DNA: TGTGCCAGCAGTTATAACGGGAGGGCCGATGAGCAGTTCTTC; CDR3: CASSYNGRADEQFF
J: TRBJ1-5; V: TRBV28; D: TRBD1; DNA: TGTGCCAGCAGGCGGACAGGGGAAGGAAGCAATCAGCCCCAGCATTTT; CDR3: CASRRTGEGSNQPQHF
J: TRBJ2-7; V: TRBV5-1; D: TRBD2; DNA: TGCGCCAGCAGCTCCGGGGGGACCAACGAGCAGTACTTC; CDR3: CASSSGGTNEQYF
J: TRBJ2-7; V: TRBV4-1; D: .; DNA: TGCGCCAGCAGCCAAGCTGGCACCGTGGACGAGCAGTACTTC; CDR3: CASSQAGTVDEQYF
J: TRBJ2-1; V: TRBV5-1; D: TRBD1; DNA: TGCGCCAGCAGCCCGGACAGGGGAAACAATGAGCAGTTCTTC; CDR3: CASSPDRGNNEQFF
J: TRBJ2-2; V: TRBV12-5; D: .; DNA: TGTGCTAGTGGTTTTGGTACAGGGGGGGGAACCGGGGAGCTGTTTTTT; CDR3: CASGFGTGGGTGELFF
J: TRBJ2-7; V: TRBV7-9; D: TRBD2; DNA: TGTGCCAGCAGCGTCGGCACTACTAGCGGGAGCTCCTACGAGCAGTACTTC; CDR3: CASSVGTTSGSSYEQYF
J: TRBJ1-2; V: TRBV19; D: .; DNA: TGTGCCAGTAGTATCCATTCATTCCCACAGGAGACCTATGGCTACACCTTC; CDR3: CASSIHSFPQETYGYTF
J: TRBJ2-7; V: TRBV30; D: TRBD1; DNA: TGTGCCTGGAGTAATGGACAGGGTATTTACGAGCAGTACTTC; CDR3: CAWSNGQGIYEQYF
J: TRBJ2-7; V: TRBV11-3; D: TRBD2; DNA: TGTGCCAGCAGCTTGGGACTAGCGGGTAACTACGAGCAGTACTTC; CDR3: CASSLGLAGNYEQYF
J: TRBJ1-5; V: TRBV29-1; D: TRBD1; DNA: TGCAGCGTTTCGACAGGGGACAATCAGCCCCAGCATTTT; CDR3: CSVSTGDNQPQHF
J: TRBJ1-1; V: TRBV28; D: .; DNA: TGTGCCAGCTGCCAAGGGGGAGAAGCGGCCGACACTGAAGCTTTCTTT; CDR3: CASCQGGEAADTEAFF
J: TRBJ2-7; V: TRBV5-1; D: .; DNA: TGCGCCAGCAGCTTCGGCTCAGGAACCTACGAGCAGTACTTC; CDR3: CASSFGSGTYEQYF
J: TRBJ2-5; V: TRBV10-3; D: .; DNA: TGTGCCATCAGGGGGGCAGCCAGCCAAGAGACCCAGTACTTC; CDR3: CAIRGAASQETQYF
J: TRBJ2-6; V: TRBV10-3; D: TRBD1; DNA: TGTGCCATCAGTGGACAGGGGAGTTCTGGGGCCAACGTCCTGACTTTC; CDR3: CAISGQGSSGANVLTF
J: TRBJ2-3; V: TRBV5-4; D: TRBD2; DNA: TGTGCCAGCAGCTCACCTAGCGGGACAGGCACAGATACGCAGTATTTT; CDR3: CASSSPSGTGTDTQYF
J: TRBJ2-1; V: TRBV5-1; D: .; DNA: TGCGCCAGCAGCGCGCAACTTGACAATGAGCAGTTCTTC; CDR3: CASSAQLDNEQFF
J: TRBJ2-5; V: TRBV19; D: .; DNA: TGTGCCAGTAGTATTAAGGGGGAGACCCAGTACTTC; CDR3: CASSIKGETQYF
J: TRBJ1-1; V: TRBV11-2; D: .; DNA: TGTGCCAGCAGCTTAGTCGGGGGGAACACTGAAGCTTTCTTT; CDR3: CASSLVGGNTEAFF
J: TRBJ1-1; V: TRBV29-1; D: .; DNA: TGCAGCGCCTTAAACACTGAAGCTTTCTTT; CDR3: CSALNTEAFF
J: TRBJ2-7; V: TRBV19; D: TRBD2; DNA: TGTGCCAGTAGTATAGGGACTAGCGGGAGGTCCCACGAGCAGTACTTC; CDR3: CASSIGTSGRSHEQYF
J: TRBJ2-7; V: TRBV19; D: TRBD1; DNA: TGTGCCAGTAGTATAGCACGGACAGGGTCTGGCGAGCAGTACTTC; CDR3: CASSIARTGSGEQYF
J: TRBJ2-7; V: TRBV5-1; D: TRBD2; DNA: TGCGCCAGCAGCGTGACTAGCGGTAGCTCCTACGAGCAGTACTTC; CDR3: CASSVTSGSSYEQYF
J: TRBJ2-7; V: TRBV5-6; D: .; DNA: TGTGCCAGCAGCCGGGGACTTCCCGCCTACGAGCAGTACTTC; CDR3: CASSRGLPAYEQYF
J: TRBJ1-5; V: TRBV9; D: .; DNA: TGTGCCAGCAGCGTCGACATCAGCAATCAGCCCCAGCATTTT; CDR3: CASSVDISNQPQHF
J: TRBJ1-1; V: TRBV5-1; D: .; DNA: TGCGCCAGCAGCTTACGGAGTTTGGCTGAAGCTTTCTTT; CDR3: CASSLRSLAEAFF
J: TRBJ2-2; V: TRBV11-3; D: TRBD1; DNA: TGTGCCAGCAGCTCCCCAACCCGGCCAGGGGGTAGAGGGGAGCTGTTTTTT; CDR3: CASSSPTRPGGRGELFF
J: TRBJ2-7; V: TRBV5-1; D: TRBD2; DNA: TGCGCCAGCAGCTTGGTAGTAGCGGGAAACTACGAGCAGTACTTC; CDR3: CASSLVVAGNYEQYF
J: TRBJ1-5; V: TRBV6-1; D: TRBD1; DNA: TGTGCCAGCAGTGGGACAGGACTTTATCAGCCCCAGCATTTT; CDR3: CASSGTGLYQPQHF
J: TRBJ2-3; V: TRBV28; D: TRBD2; DNA: TGTGCCAGCACAAAAATAGCGGGAGGGACGATCAGCACAGATACGCAGTATTTT; CDR3: CASTKIAGGTISTDTQYF
J: TRBJ2-3; V: TRBV5-1; D: TRBD2; DNA: TGCGCCAGCAGGGTACTTAGCGGGGGGATCACAGATACGCAGTATTTT; CDR3: CASRVLSGGITDTQYF
J: TRBJ2-7; V: TRBV6-5; D: .; DNA: TGTGCCAGCAGTTTCAACCAGGTGGGCAGATCCTACGAGCAGTACTTC; CDR3: CASSFNQVGRSYEQYF
J: TRBJ1-4; V: TRBV5-6; D: .; DNA: TGTGCCAGCACCCTCTCTCGAGGGGAAAAACTGTTTTTT; CDR3: CASTLSRGEKLFF
J: TRBJ2-7; V: TRBV5-1; D: TRBD2; DNA: TGCGCCAGCAGCTTGAGTCAGGGATGGGGGGGCGAGCAGTACTTC; CDR3: CASSLSQGWGGEQYF
J: TRBJ1-1; V: TRBV19; D: .; DNA: TGTGCCAGTAGCCGCGGCACTGAAGCTTTCTTT; CDR3: CASSRGTEAFF
J: TRBJ2-1; V: TRBV6-1; D: .; DNA: TGTGCCAACGTGCGGAAGGGGAACAATGAGCAGTTCTTC; CDR3: CANVRKGNNEQFF
J: TRBJ2-7; V: TRBV19; D: TRBD2; DNA: TGTGCCAGTAGTATAGATCGGGAGGGGGTCTCCTACGAGCAGTACTTC; CDR3: CASSIDREGVSYEQYF
J: TRBJ1-1; V: TRBV19; D: TRBD1; DNA: TGTGCCAGTAGAGGACAGGGAAATAGAGCTTTCTTT; CDR3: CASRGQGNRAFF
J: TRBJ2-7; V: TRBV19; D: TRBD2; DNA: TGTGCCAGTATGCTATCGACTAGCGGCTTCTACGAGCAGTACTTC; CDR3: CASMLSTSGFYEQYF
J: TRBJ2-3; V: TRBV13; D: TRBD2; DNA: TGTGCCAGCAGCTTAGGAGGAAAGCTAGCGGGAGGCACAGATACGCAGTATTTT; CDR3: CASSLGGKLAGGTDTQYF
J: TRBJ2-1; V: TRBV7-6; D: .; DNA: TGTGCCAGCACCTCCCAGGGTATGAAGTACAATGAGCAGTTCTTC; CDR3: CASTSQGMKYNEQFF
J: TRBJ1-1; V: TRBV15; D: TRBD1; DNA: TGTGCCACCAGCAGGGGGGACAGGTTCGTCGCTGAAGCTTTCTTT; CDR3: CATSRGDRFVAEAFF
J: TRBJ2-7; V: TRBV27; D: .; DNA: TGTGCCAGCAGTTTAACAAACCAGGGTCCCCTCTCCTACGAGCAGTACTTC; CDR3: CASSLTNQGPLSYEQYF
J: TRBJ2-7; V: TRBV6-6; D: .; DNA: TGTGCCGGCAGTTCCGATAGGGGCACGGGGGGCAACGAGCAGTACTTC; CDR3: CAGSSDRGTGGNEQYF
J: TRBJ2-7; V: TRBV5-1; D: TRBD1; DNA: TGCGCCAGCAGCCCCAACTCACCGGGACAGGGGAGCGAGCAGTACTTC; CDR3: CASSPNSPGQGSEQYF
J: TRBJ2-1; V: TRBV5-5; D: .; DNA: TGTGCCAGCAGCCATCGCCTAGCGACCAATGAGCAGTTCTTC; CDR3: CASSHRLATNEQFF
J: TRBJ1-2; V: TRBV7-2; D: TRBD1; DNA: TGTGCCAGCAGCCGTACGTCGGGACAGGACTATGGCTACACCTTC; CDR3: CASSRTSGQDYGYTF
J: TRBJ1-4; V: TRBV5-1; D: .; DNA: TGCGCCAGCAGCTTGGCCGGGACAACTAATGAAAAACTGTTTTTT; CDR3: CASSLAGTTNEKLFF
J: TRBJ2-5; V: TRBV7-2; D: .; DNA: TGTGCCAGCAGCTTAGGAGCGTCTTGGCAAGAGACCCAGTACTTC; CDR3: CASSLGASWQETQYF
J: TRBJ2-7; V: TRBV7-9; D: .; DNA: TGTGCCAGCAGCTTGGCAGGGCTTGTACGGAACGAGCAGTACTTC; CDR3: CASSLAGLVRNEQYF
J: TRBJ1-1; V: TRBV29-1; D: TRBD1; DNA: TGCAGCGTTGAGGACTGGACAGGGGGCCGCGTGAAGGCTGAAGCTTTCTTT; CDR3: CSVEDWTGGRVKAEAFF
J: TRBJ2-7; V: TRBV6-1; D: TRBD1; DNA: TGTGCCAGCAGTGAATACCCGGACAGGGGGATCTACGAGCAGTACTTC; CDR3: CASSEYPDRGIYEQYF